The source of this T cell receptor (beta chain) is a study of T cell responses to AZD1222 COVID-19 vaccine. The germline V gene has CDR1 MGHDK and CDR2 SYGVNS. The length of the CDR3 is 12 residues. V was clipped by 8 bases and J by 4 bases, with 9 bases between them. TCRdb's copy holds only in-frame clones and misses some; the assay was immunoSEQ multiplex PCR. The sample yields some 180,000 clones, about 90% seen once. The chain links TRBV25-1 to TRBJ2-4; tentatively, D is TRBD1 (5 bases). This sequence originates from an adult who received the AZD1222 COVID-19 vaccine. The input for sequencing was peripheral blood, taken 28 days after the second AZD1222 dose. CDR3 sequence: CASRAGKNIQYF. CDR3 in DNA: TGTGCCAGCCGCGCAGGGAAAAACATTCAGTACTTC.